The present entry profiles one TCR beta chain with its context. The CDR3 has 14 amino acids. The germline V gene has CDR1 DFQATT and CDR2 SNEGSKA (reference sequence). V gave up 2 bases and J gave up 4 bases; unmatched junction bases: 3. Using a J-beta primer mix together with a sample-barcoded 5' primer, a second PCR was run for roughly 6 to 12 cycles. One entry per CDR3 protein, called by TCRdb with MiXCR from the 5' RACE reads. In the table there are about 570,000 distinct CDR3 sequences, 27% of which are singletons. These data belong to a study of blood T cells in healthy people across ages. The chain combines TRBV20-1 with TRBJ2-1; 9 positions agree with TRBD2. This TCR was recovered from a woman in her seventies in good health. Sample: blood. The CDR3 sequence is CSARSLAGYNEQFF. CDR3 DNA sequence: TGCAGTGCTAGATCCCTAGCGGGGTACAATGAGCAGTTCTTC.